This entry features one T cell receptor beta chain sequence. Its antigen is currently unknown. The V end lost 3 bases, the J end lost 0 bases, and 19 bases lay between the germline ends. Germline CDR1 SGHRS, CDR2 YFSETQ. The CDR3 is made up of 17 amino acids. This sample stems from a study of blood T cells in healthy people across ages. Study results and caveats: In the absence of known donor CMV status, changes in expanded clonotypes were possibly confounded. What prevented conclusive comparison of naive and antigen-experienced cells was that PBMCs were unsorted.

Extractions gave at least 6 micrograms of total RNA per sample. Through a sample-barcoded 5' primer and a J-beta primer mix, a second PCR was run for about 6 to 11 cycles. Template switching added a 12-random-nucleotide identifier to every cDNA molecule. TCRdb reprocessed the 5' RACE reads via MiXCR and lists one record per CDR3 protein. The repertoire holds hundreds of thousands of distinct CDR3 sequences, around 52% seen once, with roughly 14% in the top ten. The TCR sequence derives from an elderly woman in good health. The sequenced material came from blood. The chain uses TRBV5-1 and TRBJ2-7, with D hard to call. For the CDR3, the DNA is TGCGCCAGCAGCTGGGCTTCTTCAGGAAAAATCTCCTACGAGCAGTACTTC. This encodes CASSWASSGKISYEQYF.